This TCR beta chain was retrieved from a study of blood T cell repertoires in COVID-19. Study-wide context: The study drew acute and convalescent COVID-19 samples from the United States, Italy and Spain. Sample material is recorded as cDNA or gDNA derived from T cells, B-cell-depleted T cells, or PBMCs.

Between the trimmed V and J ends, which lost 2 bases and 2 bases, there was a span of 11 bases. Germline-derived CDR1 and CDR2 are SGHRS and YFSETQ. The CDR3 spans 15 residues. As processed by the authors: For nucleated cells, counts were estimated from reference gene primer amplification. Clones were sequenced by immunoSEQ multiplex PCR, and TCRdb holds only the in-frame ones, with some missing. The V and J calls and the clone size are those of that table, but D and trimming were determined from the DNA. The data contain roughly 54,000 clones, 90% to 95% of them seen just once; the ten biggest clones take up 3.9%.

The genes are TRBV5-1 and TRBJ1-5; the D gene is possibly TRBD1 (6 bases). The TCR sequence derives from a middle-aged man with acute or convalescent COVID-19. The sequencing sample was made of peripheral blood. The CDR3 protein is CASSLSGVGNQPQHF. The DNA for the CDR3 is TGCGCCAGCAGCTTATCAGGGGTCGGCAATCAGCCCCAGCATTTT.